A single sample gave rise to the 10 T cell receptor beta chains below, sequenced in a study of blood T cell repertoires in COVID-19. Assay used: immunoSEQ multiplex PCR; TCRdb lists only in-frame clones, some missing. This table has over 150,000 clones, around nine tenths appearing once. The sequenced sample consisted of peripheral blood. These receptors were obtained from a woman aged 18-29 years who had recovered from COVID-19.

V and J are TRBV5-1 and TRBJ1-5; weak D call: TRBD1 (5 bases). The CDR3 loop spans 15 amino acids. V was trimmed by 0 bases and J by 5 bases, leaving 12 bases between them. Germline assignment: CDR1 SGHRS and CDR2 YFSETQ. CDR3 protein: CASSLGRGDDQPQHF. The DNA for the CDR3 is TGCGCCAGCAGCTTGGGACGGGGGGACGATCAGCCCCAGCATTTT.

This chain uses TRBV18 with TRBJ2-7; 8 bases are shared with TRBD1. J was trimmed by 0 bases and V by 0 bases; bases with no gene match: 4. This CDR3 has 16 residues. Germline V gives CDR1 KGHSH, CDR2 LQKENI. CDR3 sequence (DNA): TGTGCCAGCTCACCACCCAGGGGGCAGAGCTCCTACGAGCAGTACTTC. Encoded protein: CASSPPRGQSSYEQYF.

The chain has TRBV7-2 and TRBJ1-5, with D possibly being TRBD1 (5 bases). V shed 1 base and J shed 5 bases, with 12 bases lying between them. The germline V gene encodes CDR1 SGHTA and CDR2 FQGNSA. The CDR3 has 15 residues. CDR3 DNA sequence: TGTGCCAGCAGCTTAGTCGGGACTGAAGATCAGCCCCAGCATTTT. Its translation is CASSLVGTEDQPQHF. Filled out from reference TRBV7-2 and TRBJ1-5, the complete variable domain reads GAGVSQSPSNKVTEKGKDVELRCDPISGHTALYWYRQSLGQGLEFLIYFQGNSAPDKSGLPSDRFSAERTGGSVSTLTIQRTQQEDSAVYLCASSLVGTEDQPQHFGDGTRLSIL.

The CDR3 bases are TGTGCCAGCAGACCAGGGACAGGGAGCTCCTACGAGCAGTACTTC. It is translated as CASRPGTGSSYEQYF. The chain joins TRBV28 to TRBJ2-7; 9 bases agree with TRBD1. This CDR3 is 15 amino acids long. The V segment lost 6 bases and the J segment 0 bases; nucleotides outside the gene matches: 6. Germline V gives CDR1 MDHEN, CDR2 SYDVKM.

This clone came up once. This sequence joins TRBV19 and TRBJ1-2, with 7 bases identical to TRBD1. Germline CDR1 LNHDA, CDR2 SQIVND (reference sequence). The CDR3 runs to 18 residues. V lost 6 bases, J lost 1 base, and 17 bases stayed unmatched. In nucleotides, the CDR3 is TGTGCCAGTAGCAGGGCCTTGGACAGGTGGAGCTATAACTATGGCTACACCTTC. Residues: CASSRALDRWSYNYGYTF. The whole variable domain, remainder taken from reference TRBV19 and TRBJ1-2, is DGGITQSPKYLFRKEGQNVTLSCEQNLNHDAMYWYRQDPGQGLRLIYYSQIVNDFQKGDIAEGYSVSREKKESFPLTVTSAQKNPTAFYLCASSRALDRWSYNYGYTFGSGTRLTVV.

The V call is TRBV9, the J call TRBJ1-4; TRBD1 aligns across 7 bases. V dropped 7 bases and J dropped 4; count of bases not matched to a gene: 7. Per germline, CDR1 SGDLS and CDR2 YYNGEE. The CDR3 has 14 residues. CDR3 residues: CASARQGDNEKLFF. CDR3 coding DNA: TGTGCCAGCGCCCGACAGGGAGATAATGAAAAACTGTTTTTT. The full variable domain, with the rest looked up from reference TRBV9 and TRBJ1-4, is DSGVTQTPKHLITATGQRVTLRCSPRSGDLSVYWYQQSLDQGLQFLIQYYNGEERAKGNILERFSAQQFPDLHSELNLSSLELGDSALYFCASARQGDNEKLFFGSGTQLSVL.

The V call is TRBV6-5, the J call TRBJ2-7; possibly TRBD1 for D (6 bases). Germline V lookup: CDR1 MNHEY, CDR2 SVGAGI. This CDR3 has 15 amino acids. Trimming shortened V by 6 bases and J by 3 bases, and 18 bases separated the two germline ends. CDR3: CASRKTGWGNYEQYF. The DNA for the CDR3 is TGTGCCAGCAGAAAAACAGGGTGGGGGAACTACGAGCAGTACTTC.

V gene TRBV11-1 combines with J gene TRBJ2-7; tentatively, D is TRBD2 (5 bases). The CDR3 runs to 13 residues. Germline V gene data show CDR1 as SGHAT and CDR2 as FQDESV (reference sequence). The V gene lost 1 base and the J gene lost 7 bases, with 11 bases spanning the gap. The CDR3 spells CASSLDPSGEQYV. The CDR3, as DNA: TGTGCCAGCAGCTTAGATCCCTCGGGGGAGCAGTACGTC.

The rearrangement links TRBV10-3 to TRBJ1-3, with D possibly being TRBD1 (5 bases). Germline CDR1 reads ENHRY; CDR2 reads SYGVKD. The CDR3 sequence is 15 residues long. V was cut by 2 bases and J by 0 bases, with 8 bases left in between. The CDR3 sequence is CAISEGGSSGNTIYF. The CDR3 DNA is TGTGCCATCAGTGAGGGGGGGAGCTCTGGAAACACCATATATTTT.

This chain joins TRBV2 and TRBJ2-1; weak D call: TRBD2 (6 bases). V lost 7 bases and J 5 bases, leaving 15 bases between the germline ends. The V gene's germline CDR1 is SNHLY and CDR2 FYNNEI. The CDR3 is 14 residues long. CDR3 protein: CASTSGRRNNEQFF. DNA of the CDR3: TGTGCCAGCACTTCAGGGAGGAGGAACAATGAGCAGTTCTTC.